The 27 T cell receptor beta chains given below trace back to one sample, sequenced in a study of blood T cell repertoires in COVID-19. Here immunoSEQ multiplex PCR was the method, and the copy in TCRdb shows in-frame clones only, minus some. The sample records some 500,000 clones, approximately 90% being singletons. Sequencing was done on a sample of PBMCs or T cells enriched from blood (not recorded which). The source is a woman in her 40s who had recovered from COVID-19.

The chain uses TRBV11-2 and TRBJ1-1, with TRBD1 matching 8 bases. The CDR3 runs to 14 residues. The germline CDR1 and CDR2 sequences are SGHAT and FQNNGV. Losses at the gene ends were 4 bases for V and 4 bases for J; bases not matched to a gene: 5. As DNA, the CDR3 is TGTGCCAGCAGCTCCTACAGGGGGGGCACTGAAGCTTTCTTT. Encoded protein: CASSSYRGGTEAFF.

The sample holds a few counts of this clone. The chain couples TRBV7-9 to TRBJ2-7, with TRBD2 matching 10 bases. The CDR3 is made up of 15 amino acids. The V and J ends lost 5 bases and 2 bases, in that order; junction bases with no gene match: 6. Germline CDR1 SEHNR, CDR2 FQNEAQ (reference sequence). As DNA, the CDR3 is TGTGCCAGCAGCCCACTAGCGGGATTGACCTACGAGCAGTACTTC. As protein: CASSPLAGLTYEQYF.

This chain links TRBV5-8 with TRBJ1-5, with D possibly TRBD1 on 5 matching bases. V lost 1 base, J lost 1 base, and 9 bases lay in between. Germline V CDR1 and CDR2: SGHTS, YDEGEE. The CDR3 is 15 amino acids. The chain's CDR3 is CASSLWGNSNQPQHF. CDR3 bases: TGTGCCAGCAGCTTGTGGGGCAACAGCAATCAGCCCCAGCATTTT.

This chain joins TRBV4-1 and TRBJ1-5; D is perhaps TRBD1 (6 bases). The V gene's germline CDR1 is MGHRA and CDR2 YSYEKL. Trimming removed 4 bases at V and 8 bases at J, with 18 bases between. CDR3 length: 15 amino acids. The CDR3, as DNA: TGCGCCAGCAGCCCTACCCGTTTTTCAGGGGAGCCCCAGCATTTT. Translation gives CASSPTRFSGEPQHF.

The CDR3 DNA is TGCGCCAGCAGCCCGGGGGGGGCTAGTTATGGCTACACCTTC. Amino acid sequence: CASSPGGASYGYTF. The chain has TRBV5-1 and TRBJ1-2, with a possible D match to TRBD1 (6 bases). Germline values: CDR1 SGHRS, CDR2 YFSETQ. Trimming shortened V by 4 bases and J by 5 bases, and 15 bases separated the two germline ends. This CDR3 spans 14 amino acids. Using reference TRBV5-1 and TRBJ1-2 for the parts outside the CDR3, the full variable domain is KAGVTQTPRYLIKTRGQQVTLSCSPISGHRSVSWYQQTPGQGLQFLFEYFSETQRNKGNFPGRFSGRQFSNSRSEMNVSTLELGDSALYLCASSPGGASYGYTFGSGTRLTVV.

DNA of the CDR3: TGTGCCAGCTCAAATATAGGGGGAGAGACTGAAGCTTTCTTT. This translates into CASSNIGGETEAFF. The genes are TRBV18 and TRBJ1-1, with TRBD1 as a possible D gene (6 bases). V lost 5 bases to trimming and J lost 5 bases, with 15 bases between them. The CDR3 has 14 amino acids. CDR1 and CDR2 from the germline V gene are KGHSH and LQKENI.

The rearrangement links TRBV19 to TRBJ1-2; D gene ambiguous. The V end was cut by 9 bases, the J end by 4 bases, with 15 bases between. There are 13 residues in the CDR3. CDR1 and CDR2 from the germline V gene are LNHDA and SQIVND (reference sequence). The CDR3 loop reads CASSPAGIYGYTF. As DNA, the CDR3 is TGTGCCAGCTCCCCCGCGGGGATCTATGGCTACACCTTC. The whole variable domain, remainder taken from reference TRBV19 and TRBJ1-2, is DGGITQSPKYLFRKEGQNVTLSCEQNLNHDAMYWYRQDPGQGLRLIYYSQIVNDFQKGDIAEGYSVSREKKESFPLTVTSAQKNPTAFYLCASSPAGIYGYTFGSGTRLTVV.

The CDR3 loop is CASSLQGALTNEKLFF. The CDR3 DNA follows: TGCGCCAGCAGCTTACAGGGGGCTCTTACTAATGAAAAACTGTTTTTT. This chain joins TRBV5-1 and TRBJ1-4; TRBD1 matches 9 bases. With 2 bases clipped from V and 2 bases from J, the junction kept 4 bases outside the gene matches. Germline V gene sequence: CDR1 SGHRS, CDR2 YFSETQ. The CDR3 is 16 amino acids.

On this clone: This same CDR3 is encoded by further DNA sequences in the sample. V and J are TRBV7-8 and TRBJ1-2; D remains ambiguous. This CDR3 contains 12 residues. The V end was cut by 5 bases, the J end by 4 bases, with 8 bases between. The germline V gene has CDR1 SGHVS and CDR2 FQNEAQ. The CDR3 DNA reads as TGTGCCAGCAGCCTTTCGGGCTATGGCTACACCTTC. This codes for CASSLSGYGYTF.

This clone was seen a few times. V is TRBV5-6 and J is TRBJ1-1, with D unclear. The V end was cut by 3 bases, the J end by 6 bases, with 12 bases between. The length of the CDR3 is 13 residues. Germline V gene sequence: CDR1 SGHDT, CDR2 YYEEEE. This CDR3 reads CASSSIGLPEAFF. For the CDR3, the DNA is TGTGCCAGCAGCTCAATAGGACTCCCTGAAGCTTTCTTT.

The rearrangement uses TRBV10-3 and TRBJ2-1; TRBD2 matches at 10 bases. CDR1 ENHRY and CDR2 SYGVKD come from the germline V gene. This CDR3 has 16 amino acids. Trimming cost V 5 bases and J 0 bases; bases outside gene matches: 4. CDR3 in DNA: TGTGCCATCAGTACTGGGACTAGCGACTCCTACAATGAGCAGTTCTTC. Protein: CAISTGTSDSYNEQFF.

V gene TRBV27 combines with J gene TRBJ2-2; 10 bases map to TRBD2. This CDR3 is 20 amino acids long. Trimming took 3 bases from V and 6 from J; bases not matched to a gene: 19. Per the germline V gene, CDR1 is MNHEY and CDR2 is SMNVEV (reference sequence). The CDR3: CASSFKREGRLKLGAGELFF. The CDR3 DNA is TGTGCCAGCAGTTTTAAGCGGGAGGGCCGGTTGAAACTCGGTGCCGGGGAGCTGTTTTTT.

This clone was found once. The J gene is TRBJ1-2, the V gene TRBV12-2; the table's TRBD1 call for D was not verified on the DNA. TRBV12-2 is labeled a pseudogene. The CDR3 is 18 amino acids. CDR3 in amino acids: CASRLEIAGTGVEYGYTF. The CDR3 DNA follows: TGTGCAAGTCGCTTAGAGATAGCCGGGACAGGGGTTGAATATGGCTACACCTTC.

The gene calls are TRBV7-9 and TRBJ1-5; D not certain. Trimming removed 0 bases at V and 3 bases at J, with 9 bases between. The CDR3 has 15 residues. The germline V gene encodes CDR1 SEHNR and CDR2 FQNEAQ (reference sequence). CDR3 amino acids: CASSLAGGPNQPQHF. CDR3 in DNA: TGTGCCAGCAGCTTAGCTGGAGGTCCCAATCAGCCCCAGCATTTT.

This sequence joins TRBV20-1 and TRBJ2-7; D possibly corresponds to TRBD2 (6 bases). Germline assignment: CDR1 DFQATT and CDR2 SNEGSKA (reference sequence). V dropped 3 bases and J dropped 2 bases, with 14 bases sitting between them. There are 14 residues in the CDR3. The CDR3 DNA follows: TGCAGTGCTAGTTGGGCCGGGAGCCCCTACGAGCAGTACTTC. As protein: CSASWAGSPYEQYF.

The V gene is TRBV11-3, the J gene TRBJ2-6; possible D gene TRBD1, 5 bases. The ends were cut back, 7 bases at V and 2 bases at J, with 12 bases in the middle. This CDR3 is 15 amino acids long. The germline V gene has CDR1 SGHNT and CDR2 YENEEA. The DNA for the CDR3 is TGTGCCAGCAACCCCTCAGGGACTGGGGCCAACGTCCTGACTTTC. As protein: CASNPSGTGANVLTF.

The V and J genes are TRBV7-9 and TRBJ1-1; 9 bases match TRBD1. CDR1 is SEHNR, CDR2 FQNEAQ, per germline (reference sequence). This CDR3 comprises 17 residues. With 3 bases clipped from V and 1 base from J, the junction kept 9 bases outside the gene matches. DNA of the CDR3: TGTGCCAGCAGCTTTCGAGGACAGGGGAACTCGAACACTGAAGCTTTCTTT. It yields the protein CASSFRGQGNSNTEAFF.

The rearrangement links TRBV2 to TRBJ1-6, with TRBD1 as a possible D gene (6 bases). CDR3 length: 18 residues. Germline CDR1 reads SNHLY; CDR2 reads FYNNEI. The V end was cut by 6 bases, the J end by 0 bases, with 18 bases between. In nucleotides, the CDR3 is TGTGCCAGCAGCCGAAGGTGGGGGCCGAGCTCCTATAATTCACCCCTCCACTTT. Amino acids: CASSRRWGPSSYNSPLHF.

The chain uses TRBV5-1 and TRBJ2-7, with no clear D. The CDR3 sequence is 13 residues long. Per germline, CDR1 SGHRS and CDR2 YFSETQ. Trimming took off 1 base at V and 0 bases at J, with 5 bases between the two ends. CDR3 amino acids: CASSLPSSYEQYF. CDR3 nucleotide sequence: TGCGCCAGCAGCTTGCCTAGCTCCTACGAGCAGTACTTC.

The chain combines TRBV30 with TRBJ2-3, with TRBD2 matching 16 bases. This CDR3 is 19 amino acids long. V was clipped by 0 bases and J by 1 base; unmatched bases: 7. Per germline, CDR1 GTSNPN and CDR2 SVGIG (reference sequence). The CDR3: CAWSVRGTSGRAGTDTQYF. The CDR3 nucleotides are TGTGCCTGGAGTGTACGGGGGACTAGCGGGAGGGCCGGCACAGATACGCAGTATTTT.

CDR3 sequence (DNA): TGTGCCATCAGTTGGACAGCGATGAACACTGAAGCTTTCTTT. The encoded protein is CAISWTAMNTEAFF. The V and J genes are TRBV10-3 and TRBJ1-1; maybe TRBD1 (6 bases). CDR1 and CDR2 from the germline V gene are ENHRY and SYGVKD. The CDR3 is 14 residues long. Trimming took off 5 bases at V and 0 bases at J, with 10 bases between the two ends.

CDR3 sequence (DNA): TGTGCCACCAGCATCGCCGGTAATCAGCCCCAGCATTTT. This translates into CATSIAGNQPQHF. The chain combines TRBV15 with TRBJ1-5, with D hard to call. The CDR3 has 13 residues. Trimming removed 4 bases at V and 4 bases at J, with 8 bases between. The germline gives CDR1 LNHNV, CDR2 YYDKDF (reference sequence).

The chain combines TRBV14 with TRBJ2-2; 8 nucleotides match TRBD2. The CDR3 consists of 14 residues. The germline V gene encodes CDR1 SGHDN and CDR2 FVKESK. Trimming removed 4 bases from V and 7 bases from J; junction bases left unmatched: 5. The CDR3 nucleotides are TGTGCCAGCAGCCGGAGCGGGAGTATCGGGGAGCTGTTTTTT. It translates to CASSRSGSIGELFF.

In DNA form, the CDR3 reads TGTGCCAGCACCAAAGTGAGGATAGGGACAGTCAGCAATCAGCCCCAGCATTTT. It encodes CASTKVRIGTVSNQPQHF. The chain has TRBV2 and TRBJ1-5; TRBD1 agrees at 7 bases. After removal of 7 bases from V and 1 base from J, the junction contained 16 bases not matched to a gene. This CDR3 is built from 18 residues. Germline assignment: CDR1 SNHLY and CDR2 FYNNEI.

A word on this clone: Other DNA sequences in the same sample also yield this CDR3. The CDR3 spells CASSLSGKNTEAFF. The CDR3 coding sequence is TGTGCCAGCAGCTTATCAGGGAAGAACACTGAAGCTTTCTTT. The rearrangement links TRBV7-9 to TRBJ1-1; TRBD1 is a possible D gene (5 bases). The CDR3 length is 14 residues. Germline CDR1 and CDR2: SEHNR and FQNEAQ (reference sequence). Trimming stripped 2 bases from V and 1 base from J, with 8 bases between.

The chain combines TRBV6-2 or TRBV6-3 with TRBJ2-3, with D perhaps matching TRBD2 (6 bases). The CDR3 is 14 residues long. Looked up from germline, CDR1 is MNHEY and CDR2 is SVGEGT. V lost 4 bases, J lost 1 base, and 9 bases lay in between. For the CDR3, the DNA is TGTGCCAGCAGTTGGGCTAGCGGCACAGATACGCAGTATTTT. Translated, it gives CASSWASGTDTQYF.

The V and J genes are TRBV19 and TRBJ1-1; 7 bases agree with TRBD1. The length of the CDR3 is 18 residues. Germline trimming cut 3 bases from V and 1 base from J; bases unmatched to any gene: 14. Germline CDR1 is LNHDA and CDR2 is SQIVND (reference sequence). The DNA for the CDR3 is TGTGCCAGTAGTATTCTCTTTTTAGGGGGCCTGGGGAACACTGAAGCTTTCTTT. This sequence encodes CASSILFLGGLGNTEAFF.